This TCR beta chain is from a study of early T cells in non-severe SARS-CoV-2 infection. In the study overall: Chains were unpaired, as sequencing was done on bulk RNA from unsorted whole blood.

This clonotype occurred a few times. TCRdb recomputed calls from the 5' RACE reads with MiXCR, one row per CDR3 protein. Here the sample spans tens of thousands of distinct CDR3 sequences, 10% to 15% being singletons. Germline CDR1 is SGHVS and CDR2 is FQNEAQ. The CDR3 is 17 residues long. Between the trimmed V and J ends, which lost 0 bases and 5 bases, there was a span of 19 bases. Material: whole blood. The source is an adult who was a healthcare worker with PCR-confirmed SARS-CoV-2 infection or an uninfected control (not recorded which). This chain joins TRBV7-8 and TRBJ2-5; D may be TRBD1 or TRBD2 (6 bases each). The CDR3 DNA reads TGTGCCAGCAGCTTAGCGGGGTTATCGGGGGCTGTGGAGACCCAGTACTTC. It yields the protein CASSLAGLSGAVETQYF. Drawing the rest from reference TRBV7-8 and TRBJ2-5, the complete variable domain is GAGVSQSPRYKVAKRGQDVALRCDPISGHVSLFWYQQALGQGPEFLTYFQNEAQLDKSGLPSDRFFAERPEGSVSTLKIQRTQQEDSAVYLCASSLAGLSGAVETQYFGPGTRLLVL.